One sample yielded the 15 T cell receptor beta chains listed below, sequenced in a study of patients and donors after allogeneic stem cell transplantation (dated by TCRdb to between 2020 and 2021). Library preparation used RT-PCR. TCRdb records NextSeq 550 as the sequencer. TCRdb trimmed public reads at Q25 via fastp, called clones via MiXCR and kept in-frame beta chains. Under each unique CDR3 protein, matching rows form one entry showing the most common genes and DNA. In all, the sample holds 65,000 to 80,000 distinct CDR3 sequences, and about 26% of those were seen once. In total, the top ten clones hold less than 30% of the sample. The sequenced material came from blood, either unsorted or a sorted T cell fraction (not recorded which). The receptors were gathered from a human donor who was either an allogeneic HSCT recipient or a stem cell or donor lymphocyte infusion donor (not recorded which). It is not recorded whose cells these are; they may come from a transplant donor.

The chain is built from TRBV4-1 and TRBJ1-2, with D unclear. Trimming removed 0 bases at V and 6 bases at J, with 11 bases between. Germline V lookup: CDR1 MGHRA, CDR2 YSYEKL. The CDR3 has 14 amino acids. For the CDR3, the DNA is TGCGCCAGCAGCCAAGACCCGGGTGGGGATGGCTACACCTTC. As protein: CASSQDPGGDGYTF.

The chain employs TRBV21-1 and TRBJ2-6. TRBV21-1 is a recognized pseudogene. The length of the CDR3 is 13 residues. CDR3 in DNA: TGTGCCAGCAAGGGCTCTGGGGCCAACGTCCTGACTTTC. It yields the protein CASKGSGANVLTF.

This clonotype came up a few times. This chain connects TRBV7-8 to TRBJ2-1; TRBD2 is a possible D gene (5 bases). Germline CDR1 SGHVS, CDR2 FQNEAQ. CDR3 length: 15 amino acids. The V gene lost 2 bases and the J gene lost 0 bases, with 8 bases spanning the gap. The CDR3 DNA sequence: TGTGCCAGCAGCTTAAGGGAGCTCTCCTACAATGAGCAGTTCTTC. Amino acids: CASSLRELSYNEQFF.

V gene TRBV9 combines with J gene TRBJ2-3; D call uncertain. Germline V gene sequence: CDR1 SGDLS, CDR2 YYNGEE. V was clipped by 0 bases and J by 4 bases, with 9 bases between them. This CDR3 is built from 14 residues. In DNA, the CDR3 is TGTGCCAGCAGCGTAGGTAAAAGGGCAGATACGCAGTATTTT. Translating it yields CASSVGKRADTQYF.

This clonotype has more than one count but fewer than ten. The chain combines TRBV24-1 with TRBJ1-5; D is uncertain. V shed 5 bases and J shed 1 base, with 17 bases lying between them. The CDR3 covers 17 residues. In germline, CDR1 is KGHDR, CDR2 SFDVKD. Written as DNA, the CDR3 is TGTGCCACCAGTGGCCCATCGGGCGCCAACAGCAATCAGCCCCAGCATTTT. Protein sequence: CATSGPSGANSNQPQHF.

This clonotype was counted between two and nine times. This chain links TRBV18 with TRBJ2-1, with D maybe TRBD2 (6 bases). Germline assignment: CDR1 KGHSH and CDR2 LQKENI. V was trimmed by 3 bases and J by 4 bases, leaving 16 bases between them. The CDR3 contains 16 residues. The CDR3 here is CASSPRDSAGYNEQFF. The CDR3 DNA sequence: TGTGCCAGCTCACCTAGGGACTCCGCAGGATACAATGAGCAGTTCTTC.

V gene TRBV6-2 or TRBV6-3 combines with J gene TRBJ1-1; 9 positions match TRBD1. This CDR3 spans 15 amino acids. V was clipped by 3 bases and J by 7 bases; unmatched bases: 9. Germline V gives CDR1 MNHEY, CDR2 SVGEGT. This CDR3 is CASSYRGTGSREAFF. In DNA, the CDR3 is TGTGCCAGCAGTTATCGTGGGACAGGGTCTCGTGAAGCTTTCTTT.

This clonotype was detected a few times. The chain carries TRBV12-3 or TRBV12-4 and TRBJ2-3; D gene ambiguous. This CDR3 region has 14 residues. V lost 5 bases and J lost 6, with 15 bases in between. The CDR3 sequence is CASSPLVKADTQYF. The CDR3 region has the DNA TGTGCCAGCAGTCCCTTGGTGAAAGCGGATACGCAGTATTTT.

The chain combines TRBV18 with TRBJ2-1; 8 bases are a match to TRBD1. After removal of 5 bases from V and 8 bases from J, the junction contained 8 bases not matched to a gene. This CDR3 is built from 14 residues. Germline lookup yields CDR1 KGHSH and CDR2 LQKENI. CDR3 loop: CASSGDRGVDEQFF. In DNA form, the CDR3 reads TGTGCCAGCTCAGGCGACAGGGGCGTCGATGAGCAGTTCTTC.

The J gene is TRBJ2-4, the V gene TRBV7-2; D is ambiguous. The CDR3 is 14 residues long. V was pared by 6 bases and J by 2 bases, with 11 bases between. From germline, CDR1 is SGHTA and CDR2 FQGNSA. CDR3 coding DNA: TGTGCCAGCAGTCCACTGGGCACCAAAAACATTCAGTACTTC. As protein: CASSPLGTKNIQYF.

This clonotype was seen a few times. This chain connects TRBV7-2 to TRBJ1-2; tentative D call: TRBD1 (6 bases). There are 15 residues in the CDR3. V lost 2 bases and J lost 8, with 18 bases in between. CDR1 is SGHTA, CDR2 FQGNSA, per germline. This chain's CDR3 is CASSLSWGLKLGYTF. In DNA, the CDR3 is TGTGCCAGCAGCTTATCTTGGGGGCTCAAGTTGGGCTACACCTTC.

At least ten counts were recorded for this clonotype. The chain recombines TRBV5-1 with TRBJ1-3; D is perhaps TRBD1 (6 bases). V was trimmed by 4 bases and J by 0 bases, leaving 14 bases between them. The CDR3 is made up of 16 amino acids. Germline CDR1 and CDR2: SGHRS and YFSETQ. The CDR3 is CASSRTQGHSGNTIYF. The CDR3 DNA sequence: TGCGCCAGCAGCAGAACACAGGGTCACTCTGGAAACACCATATATTTT.

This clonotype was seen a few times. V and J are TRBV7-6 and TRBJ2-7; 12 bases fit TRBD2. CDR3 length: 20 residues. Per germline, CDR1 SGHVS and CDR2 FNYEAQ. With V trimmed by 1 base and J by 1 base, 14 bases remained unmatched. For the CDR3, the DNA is TGTGCCAGCAGCTTAGTAGCGCTAGCGGGGGGGCCGAGTAGTTCCTACGAGCAGTACTTC. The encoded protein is CASSLVALAGGPSSSYEQYF.

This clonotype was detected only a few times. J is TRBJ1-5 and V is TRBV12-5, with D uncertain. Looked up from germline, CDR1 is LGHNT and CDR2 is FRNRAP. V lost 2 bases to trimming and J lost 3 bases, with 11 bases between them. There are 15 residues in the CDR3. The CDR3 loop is CASGLFPRFNQPQHF. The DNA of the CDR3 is TGTGCTAGTGGTTTGTTCCCTCGGTTCAATCAGCCCCAGCATTTT.

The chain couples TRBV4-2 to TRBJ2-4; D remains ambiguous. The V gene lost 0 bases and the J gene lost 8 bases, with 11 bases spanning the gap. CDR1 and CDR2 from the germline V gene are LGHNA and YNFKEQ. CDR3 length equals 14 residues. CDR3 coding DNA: TGTGCCAGCAGCCAAGAGGTCTTTGGGGACATTCAGTACTTC. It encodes CASSQEVFGDIQYF.